A single sample is the source of the 9 T cell receptor beta chains below, sequenced in a study of shared clonotypes between healthy human individuals. Clones were sequenced by immunoSEQ multiplex PCR, and TCRdb holds only the in-frame ones, with some missing. The sample holds roughly 330,000 clones; around 74% are singletons and the top ten take over 9%. The sequenced sample consisted of memory CD4+ T cells sorted from blood. Sample subset: CD45RA-negative fraction. Receptors originate from a young man in good health.

The genes are TRBV11-2 and TRBJ1-1, with unresolved D. Germline CDR1 SGHAT, CDR2 FQNNGV. This CDR3 has 14 residues. With 5 bases removed from V and 5 bases from J, the gap between germline ends came to 15 bases. The CDR3 region is CASSPVGWRTEAFF. In DNA form, the CDR3 reads TGTGCCAGCAGCCCGGTTGGGTGGAGGACTGAAGCTTTCTTT.

The chain joins TRBV2 to TRBJ2-7; TRBD1 might be the D (5 bases). Trimming shortened V by 6 bases and J by 5 bases, and 14 bases separated the two germline ends. The CDR3 has 13 amino acids. Germline lookup yields CDR1 SNHLY and CDR2 FYNNEI. CDR3 sequence reads: CASSREITHEQYF. The CDR3 DNA follows: TGTGCCAGCAGCAGGGAAATCACTCACGAGCAGTACTTC.

The chain has TRBV5-1 and TRBJ2-1, with a possible D match to TRBD2 (5 bases). The V end was cut by 2 bases, the J end by 9 bases, with 12 bases between. Germline-derived CDR1 and CDR2 are SGHRS and YFSETQ. The CDR3 length is 13 residues. CDR3 in DNA: TGCGCCAGCAGCTTACCAGAACTAGGTGAGCAGTTCTTC. Its translation: CASSLPELGEQFF.

The CDR3 DNA follows: TGCGCCAGTCACCACGAGCAACCGAGCGGGAGAGGGCTGGGCGAGCAGTACTTC. This gives the protein CASHHEQPSGRGLGEQYF. This chain links TRBV5-1 with TRBJ2-7; 8 bases match TRBD2. Germline values: CDR1 SGHRS, CDR2 YFSETQ. The CDR3 totals 18 residues. The ends lost 8 bases at V and 6 bases at J; junction bases unmatched: 25.

This clone was seen a handful of times. The CDR3 bases are TGTGCCAGCAGCTTAATTGGACAGAACGAGCAGTACTTC. This encodes CASSLIGQNEQYF. The chain has TRBV11-2 and TRBJ2-7, with D tentatively TRBD1 (6 bases). The CDR3 runs 13 residues. The germline gives CDR1 SGHAT, CDR2 FQNNGV. Trimming removed 2 bases at V and 5 bases at J, with 10 bases between.

The chain is built from TRBV9 and TRBJ2-3; unclear D gene. Trimming took 0 bases from V and 2 from J, leaving 10 bases between them. This CDR3 comprises 15 residues. Germline V gives CDR1 SGDLS, CDR2 YYNGEE. The CDR3 region has the DNA TGTGCCAGCAGCGTAGCCGGGCATCCCACAGATACGCAGTATTTT. It translates to CASSVAGHPTDTQYF.

This clone was seen once. This chain uses TRBV7-2 with TRBJ2-7, with D maybe TRBD1 (5 bases). The V end lost 5 bases, the J end lost 9 bases, and 17 bases lay between the germline ends. The CDR3 runs 13 residues. Germline CDR1 and CDR2: SGHTA and FQGNSA. The CDR3 region has the DNA TGTGCCAGCAGCAAAGATGAAGGGGTTTCGCAGTACTTC. Translated, it gives CASSKDEGVSQYF.

The V gene is TRBV9, the J gene TRBJ2-3; 10 bases fit TRBD2. The CDR3 spans 14 residues. In germline, CDR1 is SGDLS, CDR2 YYNGEE. The CDR3 DNA is TGTTACGGTTTGACTAGCGGGTCTAGGGATACGCAGTATTTT. Amino acid sequence: CYGLTSGSRDTQYF.

The CDR3 nucleotides are TGTGCCACCCAAGACAGAAATTCCTACAATGAGCAGTTCTTC. This translates into CATQDRNSYNEQFF. The chain employs TRBV28 and TRBJ2-1; D may be TRBD1 (5 bases). V lost 10 bases and J 1 base, leaving 14 bases between the germline ends. This CDR3 contains 14 residues. The V gene's germline CDR1 is MDHEN and CDR2 SYDVKM.